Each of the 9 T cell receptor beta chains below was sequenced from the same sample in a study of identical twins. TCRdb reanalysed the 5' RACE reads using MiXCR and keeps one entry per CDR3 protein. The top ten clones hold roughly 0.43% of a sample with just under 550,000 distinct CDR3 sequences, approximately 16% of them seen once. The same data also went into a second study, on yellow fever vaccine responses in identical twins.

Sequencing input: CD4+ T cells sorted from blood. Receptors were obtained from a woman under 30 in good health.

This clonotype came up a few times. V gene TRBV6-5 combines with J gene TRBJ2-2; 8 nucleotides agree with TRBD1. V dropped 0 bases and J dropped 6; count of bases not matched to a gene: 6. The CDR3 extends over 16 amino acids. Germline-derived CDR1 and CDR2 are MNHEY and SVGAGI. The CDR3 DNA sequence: TGTGCCAGCAGTTACTCATGGGACAGGTCTTCCGGGGAGCTGTTTTTT. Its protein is CASSYSWDRSSGELFF.

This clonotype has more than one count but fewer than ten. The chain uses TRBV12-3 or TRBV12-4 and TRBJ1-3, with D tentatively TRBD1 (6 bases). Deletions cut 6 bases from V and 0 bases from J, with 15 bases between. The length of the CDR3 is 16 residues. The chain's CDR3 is CASSPLARGSGNTIYF. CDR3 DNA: TGTGCCAGCAGCCCCCTAGCCAGGGGCTCTGGAAACACCATATATTTT.

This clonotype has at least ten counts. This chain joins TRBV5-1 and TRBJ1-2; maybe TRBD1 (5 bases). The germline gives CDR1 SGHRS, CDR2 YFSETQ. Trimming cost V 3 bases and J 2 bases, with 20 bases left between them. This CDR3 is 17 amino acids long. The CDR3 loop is CASSSSRGAGPNYGYTF. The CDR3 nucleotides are TGCGCCAGCAGCTCCTCGCGGGGCGCCGGACCGAACTATGGCTACACCTTC.

The CDR3 DNA reads TGTGCCAGCAGTTTAATTCGCGGGACTAGCGGGAGGGCCGGGAGGTTCTTC. It yields the protein CASSLIRGTSGRAGRFF. The chain combines TRBV28 with TRBJ2-1, with 16 nucleotides matching TRBD2. The CDR3 spans 17 residues. The germline gives CDR1 MDHEN, CDR2 SYDVKM. The V segment lost 2 bases and the J segment 15 bases; nucleotides outside the gene matches: 13.

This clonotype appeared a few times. In DNA, the CDR3 is TGCGCCAGCAGCGTACAAGGAGGCCAACAAGGGGAGACCCAGTACTTC. It is translated as CASSVQGGQQGETQYF. This chain joins TRBV5-1 and TRBJ2-5; D may be TRBD2 (5 bases). This CDR3 is 16 amino acids long. Trimming removed 4 bases at V and 5 bases at J, with 21 bases between. Germline-derived CDR1 and CDR2 are SGHRS and YFSETQ.

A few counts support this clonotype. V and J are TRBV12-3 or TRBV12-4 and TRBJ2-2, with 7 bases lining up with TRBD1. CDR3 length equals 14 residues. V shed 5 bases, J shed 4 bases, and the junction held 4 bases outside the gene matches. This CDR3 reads CASSHRQGTGELFF. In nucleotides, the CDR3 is TGTGCCAGCAGTCACCGACAGGGCACCGGGGAGCTGTTTTTT.

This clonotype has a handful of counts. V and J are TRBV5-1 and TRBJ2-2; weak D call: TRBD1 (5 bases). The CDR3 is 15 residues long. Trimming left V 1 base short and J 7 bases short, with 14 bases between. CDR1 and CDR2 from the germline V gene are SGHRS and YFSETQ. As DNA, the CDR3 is TGCGCCAGCAGCTTGTTCACGCCGCAGGGCGGGGAGCTGTTTTTT. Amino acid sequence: CASSLFTPQGGELFF.

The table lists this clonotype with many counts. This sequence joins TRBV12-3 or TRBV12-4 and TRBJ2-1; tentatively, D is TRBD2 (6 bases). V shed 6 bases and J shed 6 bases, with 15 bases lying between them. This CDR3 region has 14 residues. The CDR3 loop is CASSPRVGGNEQFF. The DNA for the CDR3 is TGTGCCAGCAGCCCCAGGGTCGGGGGCAATGAGCAGTTCTTC.

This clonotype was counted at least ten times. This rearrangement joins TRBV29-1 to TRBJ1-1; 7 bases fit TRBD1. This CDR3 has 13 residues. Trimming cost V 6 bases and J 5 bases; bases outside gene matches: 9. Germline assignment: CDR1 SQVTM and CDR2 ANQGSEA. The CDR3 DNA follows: TGCAGCGTCGGCCAGACAGGGAGAACTGAAGCTTTCTTT. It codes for CSVGQTGRTEAFF.